This T cell receptor (beta chain) was profiled in a study of blood T cells in healthy people across ages. Study results and limitations: Older individuals had lower TCR beta diversity per million T cells (the decline was roughly linear). No conclusive comparison of naive versus antigen-experienced cells was possible with unsorted PBMCs.

A second 7 to 11 cycle PCR used barcoded and J-beta primers. Tags on each cDNA molecule came from a template-switch adaptor with 12 random nucleotides. All samples gave at least 2.5 million CDR3-containing paired-end reads. MiXCR, run by TCRdb on the 5' RACE reads, gives a single entry per CDR3 protein. The data contain roughly 790,000 distinct CDR3 sequences, roughly 44% of them singletons. As regards this clonotype: Its antigen is as yet unknown.

The J segment lost 3 bases and the V segment lost 6 bases, leaving 7 bases of the junction unmatched. The CDR3 length is 16 residues. The germline gives CDR1 MNHEY, CDR2 SMNVEV (reference sequence). The rearrangement links TRBV27 to TRBJ2-1; 11 bases map to TRBD2. The TCR was taken from a woman aged 60-75 years in good health. Sequencing was done on a sample of blood. The DNA of the CDR3 is TGTGCCAGCAGCCAGCCACTAGCGGGAGTCTACAATGAGCAGTTCTTC. It specifies CASSQPLAGVYNEQFF.